This T cell receptor beta chain was retrieved from a study of blood T cell repertoires in COVID-19. Sequencing was performed with immunoSEQ multiplex PCR; in TCRdb, only in-frame clones are kept and a portion is missing. The repertoire has more than 350,000 clones, 70% to 90% of them found once; the top ten carry 1.4% to 1.5%. Trimming removed 2 bases from V and 4 bases from J; junction bases left unmatched: 4. CDR3 length equals 15 residues. Per germline, CDR1 MNHEY and CDR2 SMNVEV (reference sequence). Input material: PBMCs or T cells enriched from blood (not recorded which). This TCR came from a woman in her late teens or twenties who had been exposed to COVID-19. The chain carries TRBV27 and TRBJ2-3, with 9 bases aligning to TRBD1. The CDR3 coding sequence is TGTGCCAGCAGTTTAGACAGGGGGGGATCAGATACGCAGTATTTT. Translating it yields CASSLDRGGSDTQYF.